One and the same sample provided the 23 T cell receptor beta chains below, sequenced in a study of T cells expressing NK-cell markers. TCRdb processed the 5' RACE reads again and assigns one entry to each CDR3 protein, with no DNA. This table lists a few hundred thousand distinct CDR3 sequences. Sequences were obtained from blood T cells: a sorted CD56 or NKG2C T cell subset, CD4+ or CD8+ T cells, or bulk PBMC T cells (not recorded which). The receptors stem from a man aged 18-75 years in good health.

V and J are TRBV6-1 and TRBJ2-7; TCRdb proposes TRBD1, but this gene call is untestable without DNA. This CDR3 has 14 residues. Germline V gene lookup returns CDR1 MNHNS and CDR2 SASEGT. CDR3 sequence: CASSRSRGSYEQYF.

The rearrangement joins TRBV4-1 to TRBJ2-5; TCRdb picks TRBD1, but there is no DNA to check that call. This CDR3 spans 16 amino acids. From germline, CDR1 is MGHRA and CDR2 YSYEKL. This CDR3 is CASSQSRGPKAETQYF.

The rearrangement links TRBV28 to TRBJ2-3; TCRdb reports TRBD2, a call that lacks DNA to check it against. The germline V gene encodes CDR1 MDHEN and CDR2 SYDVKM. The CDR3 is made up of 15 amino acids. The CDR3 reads CASSFRLASTDTQYF.

CDR3 loop: CASSPIAGANTGELFF. The V and J genes are TRBV3-1 and TRBJ2-2; TCRdb reports TRBD2, a call that lacks DNA to check it against. CDR3 length: 16 residues. Germline V lookup: CDR1 LGHDT, CDR2 YNNKEL (reference sequence).

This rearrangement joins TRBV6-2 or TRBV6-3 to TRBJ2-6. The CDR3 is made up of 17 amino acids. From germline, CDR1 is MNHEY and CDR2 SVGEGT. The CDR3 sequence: CASSYSPVISGANVLTF.

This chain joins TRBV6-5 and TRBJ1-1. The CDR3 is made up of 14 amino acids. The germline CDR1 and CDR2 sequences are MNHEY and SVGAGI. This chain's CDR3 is CASSHRVGETEAFF.

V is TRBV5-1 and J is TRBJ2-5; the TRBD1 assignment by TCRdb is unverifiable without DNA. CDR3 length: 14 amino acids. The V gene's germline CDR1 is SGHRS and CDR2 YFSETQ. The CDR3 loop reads CASTPNSGEETQYF.

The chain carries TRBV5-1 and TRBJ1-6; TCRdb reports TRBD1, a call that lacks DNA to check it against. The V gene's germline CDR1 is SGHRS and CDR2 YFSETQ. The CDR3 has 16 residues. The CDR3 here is CASSMHPDRGDSPLHF.

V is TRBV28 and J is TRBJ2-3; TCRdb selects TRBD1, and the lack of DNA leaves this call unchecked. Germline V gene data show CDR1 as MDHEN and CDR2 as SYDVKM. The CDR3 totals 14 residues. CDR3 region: CASSPPMRGDTQYF.

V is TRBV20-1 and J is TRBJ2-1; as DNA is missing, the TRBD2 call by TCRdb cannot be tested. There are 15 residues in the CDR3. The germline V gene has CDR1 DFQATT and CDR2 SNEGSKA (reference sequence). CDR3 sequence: CSARKTSGLSNEQFF.

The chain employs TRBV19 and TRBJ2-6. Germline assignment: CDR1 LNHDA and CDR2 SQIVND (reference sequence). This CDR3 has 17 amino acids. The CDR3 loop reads CASSPPWGSSGANVLTF.

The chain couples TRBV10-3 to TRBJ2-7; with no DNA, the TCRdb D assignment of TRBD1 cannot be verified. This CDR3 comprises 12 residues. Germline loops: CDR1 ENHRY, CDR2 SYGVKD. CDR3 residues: CAVTGNTYEQYF.

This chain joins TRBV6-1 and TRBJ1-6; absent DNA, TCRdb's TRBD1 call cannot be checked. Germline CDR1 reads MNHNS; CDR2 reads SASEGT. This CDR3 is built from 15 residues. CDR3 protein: CASSERGGGNSPLHF.

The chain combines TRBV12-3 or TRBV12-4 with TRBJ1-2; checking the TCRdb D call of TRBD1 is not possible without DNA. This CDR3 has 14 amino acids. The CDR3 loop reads CASSFSQGVGGYTF.

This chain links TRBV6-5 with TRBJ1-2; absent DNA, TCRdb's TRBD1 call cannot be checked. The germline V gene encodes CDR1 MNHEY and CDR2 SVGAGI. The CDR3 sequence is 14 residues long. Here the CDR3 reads CASSYHGGGYGYTF.

The CDR3 reads CASSLDAGRRDEKLFF. The chain recombines TRBV28 with TRBJ1-4. This CDR3 has 16 residues. Germline V lookup: CDR1 MDHEN, CDR2 SYDVKM.

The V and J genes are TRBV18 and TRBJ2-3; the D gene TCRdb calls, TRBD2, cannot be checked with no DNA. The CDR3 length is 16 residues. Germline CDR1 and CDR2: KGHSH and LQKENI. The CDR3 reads CASSLQRGKVTDTQYF.

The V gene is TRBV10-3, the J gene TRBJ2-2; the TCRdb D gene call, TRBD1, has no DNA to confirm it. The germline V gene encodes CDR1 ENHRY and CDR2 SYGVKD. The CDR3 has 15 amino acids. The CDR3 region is CAISFTGGGTGELFF.

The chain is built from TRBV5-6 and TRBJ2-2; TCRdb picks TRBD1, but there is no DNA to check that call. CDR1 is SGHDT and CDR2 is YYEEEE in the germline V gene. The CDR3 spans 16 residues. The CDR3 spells CASSLLSTGGTGELFF.

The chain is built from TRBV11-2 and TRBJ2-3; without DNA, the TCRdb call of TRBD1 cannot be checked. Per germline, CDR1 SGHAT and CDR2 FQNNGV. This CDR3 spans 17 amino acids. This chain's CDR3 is CASSLLTGGASTDTQYF.

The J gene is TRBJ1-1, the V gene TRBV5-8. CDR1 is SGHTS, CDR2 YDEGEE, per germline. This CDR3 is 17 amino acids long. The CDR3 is CASSLRGSTRPNTEAFF.

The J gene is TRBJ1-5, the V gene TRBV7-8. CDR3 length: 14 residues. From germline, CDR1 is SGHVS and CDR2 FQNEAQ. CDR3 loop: CASSLAGFNQPQHF. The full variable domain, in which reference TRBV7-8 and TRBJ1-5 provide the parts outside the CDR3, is GAGVSQSPRYKVAKRGQDVALRCDPISGHVSLFWYQQALGQGPEFLTYFQNEAQLDKSGLPSDRFFAERPEGSVSTLKIQRTQQEDSAVYLCASSLAGFNQPQHFGDGTRLSIL.

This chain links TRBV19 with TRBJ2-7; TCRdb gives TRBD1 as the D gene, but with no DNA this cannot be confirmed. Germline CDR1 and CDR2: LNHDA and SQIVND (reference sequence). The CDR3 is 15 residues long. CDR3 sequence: CASSTPGQGTDEQYF.